One and the same sample provided the 26 T cell receptor beta chains below, sequenced in a study of T cells after yellow fever vaccination. TCRdb called the 5' RACE reads again in MiXCR, with one record for every CDR3 protein. The sample shows more than 110,000 distinct CDR3 sequences, about 6.9% of them seen only once. The specimen comprised CD4+ T cells sorted from PBMCs, sampled 10 days after the yellow fever booster vaccination. The receptors come from a young man who received the YFV17D yellow fever vaccine.

This clonotype showed up many times. The chain is built from TRBV12-3 or TRBV12-4 and TRBJ1-4, with D perhaps matching TRBD1 (5 bases). The CDR3 totals 16 residues. The ends were cut back, 6 bases at V and 8 bases at J, with 22 bases in the middle. In DNA form, the CDR3 reads TGTGCCAGCAGGTCCACCAGGGACGCGACTTGGGAAAAACTGTTTTTT. This translates into CASRSTRDATWEKLFF.

The table lists this clonotype with many counts. The V call is TRBV5-1, the J call TRBJ2-5; no definite D call. This CDR3 has 12 residues. Germline CDR1 and CDR2: SGHRS and YFSETQ. With 4 bases removed from V and 2 bases from J, the gap between germline ends came to 6 bases. CDR3 in amino acids: CASSNGQETQYF. Here the CDR3 DNA reads TGCGCCAGCAGCAACGGACAAGAGACCCAGTACTTC.

This clonotype was seen at least ten times. The chain recombines TRBV11-2 with TRBJ1-2; D gene uncertain. Germline CDR1 reads SGHAT; CDR2 reads FQNNGV. The CDR3 totals 13 residues. V was clipped by 1 base and J by 8 bases, with 11 bases between them. The CDR3 loop is CASSLVQARGYTF. In DNA, the CDR3 is TGTGCCAGCAGCTTAGTCCAGGCGCGGGGCTACACCTTC.

This clonotype appeared many times. This chain connects TRBV7-9 to TRBJ2-5, with 9 bases aligning to TRBD2. The germline gives CDR1 SEHNR, CDR2 FQNEAQ (reference sequence). CDR3 length: 15 amino acids. With V trimmed by 3 bases and J by 1 base, 3 bases remained unmatched. The chain's CDR3 is CASSLSSGTQETQYF. The CDR3 nucleotides read TGTGCCAGCAGCTTGTCTAGCGGGACCCAAGAGACCCAGTACTTC.

Many counts were recorded for this clonotype. The chain links TRBV5-1 to TRBJ2-1; D unresolved. The germline V and J ends were trimmed by 0 bases and 12 bases, with 13 bases remaining between them. This CDR3 has 13 amino acids. Germline V gene sequence: CDR1 SGHRS, CDR2 YFSETQ. The CDR3 loop reads CASSLDGPTGQFF. CDR3 nucleotides: TGCGCCAGCAGCTTGGACGGGCCGACGGGGCAGTTCTTC. The full variable domain, completed using reference TRBV5-1 and TRBJ2-1, is KAGVTQTPRYLIKTRGQQVTLSCSPISGHRSVSWYQQTPGQGLQFLFEYFSETQRNKGNFPGRFSGRQFSNSRSEMNVSTLELGDSALYLCASSLDGPTGQFFGPGTRLTVL.

Concerning this clonotype: With a much larger clone just one base away, this may be a read error. The chain is built from TRBV18 and TRBJ1-1; a possible D gene is TRBD1 (6 bases). V gave up 11 bases and J gave up 0 bases, with 19 bases separating them. The CDR3 spans 15 residues. Germline assignment: CDR1 KGHSH and CDR2 LQKENI. CDR3 protein: CAGHYTTGMNTEAFF. The CDR3 DNA reads as TGTGCCGGCCACTACACTACAGGGATGAACACTGAAGCTTTCTTT.

This clonotype has a handful of counts. The chain has TRBV30 and TRBJ2-1; 9 nucleotides align to TRBD2. CDR1 is GTSNPN and CDR2 is SVGIG in the germline V gene (reference sequence). Trimming removed 5 bases from V and 7 bases from J; junction bases left unmatched: 6. The CDR3 covers 13 residues. The CDR3 sequence is CAWAGLAQNEQFF. The CDR3 DNA reads TGTGCCTGGGCGGGACTAGCTCAGAATGAGCAGTTCTTC.

This clonotype was counted ten times or more. The rearrangement joins TRBV20-1 to TRBJ2-1; TRBD2 might be the D (5 bases). Trimming took off 6 bases at V and 4 bases at J, with 13 bases between the two ends. Germline V gene lookup returns CDR1 DFQATT and CDR2 SNEGSKA (reference sequence). This CDR3 has 13 amino acids. The CDR3 coding sequence is TGCAGTGCAAAAATTGCGGGTTACAATGAGCAGTTCTTC. Translating it yields CSAKIAGYNEQFF.

This chain links TRBV12-3 or TRBV12-4 with TRBJ2-1; weak D call: TRBD2 (6 bases). The CDR3 consists of 14 residues. The V gene lost 6 bases and the J gene lost 8 bases, with 17 bases spanning the gap. The DNA for the CDR3 is TGTGCCAGCAGCCCTCTTCTGGCGGGATATGAGCAGTTCTTC. It yields the protein CASSPLLAGYEQFF.

This clonotype was seen many times. This chain links TRBV5-1 with TRBJ1-1; D is ambiguous. V gave up 1 base and J gave up 1 base, with 5 bases separating them. This CDR3 contains 13 residues. Germline V gene sequence: CDR1 SGHRS, CDR2 YFSETQ. The CDR3 sequence: CASSLWQNTEAFF. CDR3 bases: TGCGCCAGCAGCTTGTGGCAGAACACTGAAGCTTTCTTT.

In its sample, this clonotype was seen many times. This chain uses TRBV7-3 with TRBJ2-6, with D unclear. The CDR3 has 16 amino acids. In germline, CDR1 is SGHTA, CDR2 FQGTGA. V gave up 1 base and J gave up 1 base, with 8 bases separating them. The CDR3, as DNA: TGTGCCAGCAGCTTAATGGCGGTTTCTGGGGCCAACGTCCTGACTTTC. It translates to CASSLMAVSGANVLTF.

This clonotype was seen at least ten times. The V and J genes are TRBV4-1 and TRBJ1-1, with 7 bases that match TRBD1. V gave up 7 bases and J gave up 6 bases; unmatched junction bases: 5. Germline V gene lookup returns CDR1 MGHRA and CDR2 YSYEKL. This CDR3 contains 12 residues. CDR3 in amino acids: CASKGQKAEAFF. In DNA, the CDR3 is TGCGCCAGCAAGGGACAGAAGGCTGAAGCTTTCTTT.

This clonotype showed up many times. The CDR3 DNA sequence: TGTGCCAGCAGCTCCTGGACAGGGGTCTACGAGCAGTACTTC. It is translated as CASSSWTGVYEQYF. This rearrangement joins TRBV11-2 to TRBJ2-7; 9 bases line up with TRBD1. The CDR3 runs 14 residues. V shed 4 bases, J shed 3 bases, and the junction held 4 bases outside the gene matches. Germline loops: CDR1 SGHAT, CDR2 FQNNGV.

The table lists this clonotype with many counts. V and J are TRBV20-1 and TRBJ2-4; D not certain. Trimming cost V 6 bases and J 4 bases, with 4 bases left between them. Germline CDR1 is DFQATT and CDR2 is SNEGSKA (reference sequence). The CDR3 extends over 10 amino acids. The chain's CDR3 is CSAKKNIQYF. Here the CDR3 DNA reads TGCAGTGCAAAGAAAAACATTCAGTACTTC.

This clonotype was observed at least ten times. The chain employs TRBV20-1 and TRBJ2-5, with TRBD1 identical over 9 bases. The V gene end was trimmed by 5 bases and the J gene end by 5 bases; junction bases not matched to a gene: 6. CDR3 length: 13 residues. Per the germline V gene, CDR1 is DFQATT and CDR2 is SNEGSKA (reference sequence). Here the CDR3 reads CSAPGQGDETQYF. The CDR3 coding sequence is TGCAGTGCTCCGGGACAGGGCGATGAGACCCAGTACTTC.

In DNA form, the CDR3 reads TGTGCCAGCTCACCACAATTTGGAGAGACCCAGTACTTC. Translated, it gives CASSPQFGETQYF. The rearrangement links TRBV18 to TRBJ2-5; D uncertain. The CDR3 is 13 residues long. The V gene's germline CDR1 is KGHSH and CDR2 LQKENI. The ends were cut back, 1 base at V and 4 bases at J, with 7 bases in the middle.

This clonotype was recorded at least ten times. J is TRBJ2-3 and V is TRBV21-1; the table's TRBD2 call for D was not verified on the DNA. TRBV21-1 represents a pseudogene. CDR3 size: 22 residues. The CDR3 region is CASSISIPGLAGGPGSTDTQYF. The CDR3 nucleotides are TGTGCCAGCAGCATCTCGATTCCGGGACTAGCGGGAGGGCCGGGTAGCACAGATACGCAGTATTTT.

There are many counts of this clonotype. J is TRBJ2-2 and V is TRBV6-2 or TRBV6-3; a possible D gene is TRBD1 (5 bases). This CDR3 has 15 amino acids. Trimming removed 4 bases at V and 7 bases at J, with 16 bases between. Germline CDR1 and CDR2: MNHEY and SVGEGT. CDR3 in DNA: TGTGCCAGCAGTTCGGGCGCCCAGGGTAGCGGGGAGCTGTTTTTT. This sequence encodes CASSSGAQGSGELFF.

The sample holds many counts of this clonotype. The CDR3 protein is CASSLDYVLTF. DNA of the CDR3: TGTGCCAGCAGCTTGGACTACGTCCTGACTTTC. The rearrangement uses TRBV5-6 and TRBJ2-6; the D is unclear. V was shortened by 0 bases and J by 11 bases, with 3 bases between the two germline ends. In germline, CDR1 is SGHDT, CDR2 YYEEEE. The CDR3 is made up of 11 amino acids.

This clonotype was detected ten times or more. The chain recombines TRBV7-9 with TRBJ2-3, with D maybe TRBD2 (6 bases). V lost 5 bases and J 4 bases, leaving 19 bases between the germline ends. Looked up from germline, CDR1 is SEHNR and CDR2 is FQNEAQ (reference sequence). The CDR3 has 16 amino acids. DNA for the CDR3: TGTGCCAGCAGCCACGCCCGCGGGGCGCAGGCAGATACGCAGTATTTT. Translated, it gives CASSHARGAQADTQYF.

This clonotype was found many times. V is TRBV30 and J is TRBJ2-7; TRBD1 aligns across 7 bases. V lost 2 bases, J lost 0 bases, and 4 bases stayed unmatched. Per germline, CDR1 GTSNPN and CDR2 SVGIG (reference sequence). The CDR3 has 14 amino acids. The DNA of the CDR3 is TGTGCCTGGAGTTCAGGGGGAAGCTCCTACGAGCAGTACTTC. Encoded protein: CAWSSGGSSYEQYF. The variable domain in full, with the rest retrieved from reference TRBV30 and TRBJ2-7, is SQTIHQWPATLVQPVGSPLSLECTVEGTSNPNLYWYRQAAGRGLQLLFYSVGIGQISSEVPQNLSASRPQDRQFILSSKKLLLSDSGFYLCAWSSGGSSYEQYFGPGTRLTVT.

This clonotype was observed at least ten times. This chain connects TRBV5-5 to TRBJ2-5; TRBD2 is a possible D gene (5 bases). With 3 bases removed from V and 5 bases from J, the gap between germline ends came to 8 bases. Germline V gene sequence: CDR1 SGHKS, CDR2 YYEKEE (reference sequence). The CDR3 covers 12 residues. The CDR3 DNA reads TGTGCCAGCAGCTCGGGATGGGAGACCCAGTACTTC. As protein: CASSSGWETQYF.

The chain couples TRBV20-1 to TRBJ2-7, with D unresolved. CDR1 and CDR2 from the germline V gene are DFQATT and SNEGSKA (reference sequence). The CDR3 covers 13 residues. Trimming shortened V by 7 bases and J by 5 bases, and 18 bases separated the two germline ends. The CDR3 loop reads CSVRGYRVHEQYF. The CDR3 nucleotides are TGCAGTGTCAGAGGTTACAGAGTGCACGAGCAGTACTTC.

This clonotype appeared many times. The chain combines TRBV7-9 with TRBJ2-3, with 7 bases aligning to TRBD2. Germline V lookup: CDR1 SEHNR, CDR2 FQNEAQ (reference sequence). This CDR3 has 16 amino acids. With V trimmed by 4 bases and J by 4 bases, 11 bases remained unmatched. The CDR3 loop reads CASSYPGAGLADTQYF. In nucleotides, the CDR3 is TGTGCCAGCAGCTACCCCGGAGCGGGGTTGGCAGATACGCAGTATTTT. The entire variable domain, with the rest obtained from reference TRBV7-9 and TRBJ2-3, is as follows: DTGVSQNPRHKITKRGQNVTFRCDPISEHNRLYWYRQTLGQGPEFLTYFQNEAQLEKSRLLSDRFSAERPKGSFSTLEIQRTEQGDSAMYLCASSYPGAGLADTQYFGPGTRLTVL.

This clonotype came up a few times. The chain's CDR3 is CSATGRDRGLVGANVLTF. Written as DNA, the CDR3 is TGCAGTGCTACAGGCCGGGACAGGGGGCTAGTTGGGGCCAACGTCCTGACTTTC. The chain employs TRBV20-1 and TRBJ2-6; 12 bases fit TRBD1. Germline CDR1 DFQATT, CDR2 SNEGSKA (reference sequence). Trimming removed 4 bases from V and 3 bases from J; junction bases left unmatched: 10. The CDR3 contains 18 residues.

The sample holds many counts of this clonotype. The chain uses TRBV12-3 or TRBV12-4 and TRBJ2-7; weak D call: TRBD1 (6 bases). This CDR3 has 13 amino acids. The ends were cut back, 6 bases at V and 2 bases at J, with 11 bases in the middle. The CDR3 loop is CASSLGHTYEQYF. The CDR3, as DNA: TGTGCCAGCAGCCTGGGACACACCTACGAGCAGTACTTC.